This entry is about one T cell receptor (beta chain). What it binds is unknown. The CDR3 sequence is 14 residues long. V shed 3 bases, J shed 8 bases, and the junction held 7 bases outside the gene matches. CDR1 MGHDK and CDR2 SYGVNS come from the germline V gene. This specimen belongs to a study of post-analysis software for immune sequencing data. About the study: The disease courses spanned relapsing-remitting, secondary progressive and progressive-relapsing forms of multiple sclerosis.

Unique molecular identifiers were carried by the TCR beta cDNA libraries. Input populations of roughly 0.85 to 11 million T cells gave rise to around 500,000 cDNA molecules. TCRdb ran MiXCR on the PCR reads and lists one entry per CDR3 protein. Altogether 750,000 to 900,000 distinct CDR3 sequences are present, just over 45% being singletons, with the ten largest covering roughly 4.5%. Study observations and caveats: About five TRBV segments appeared more often in patients than in controls, and TRBV5-6, TRBV5-1 and TRBV20-1 were among these. Significantly lower normalized Chao1 diversity was seen in multiple sclerosis patients than in controls. F measure grouped same-batch samples tightly together.

The TCR comes from a girl aged 5 to 17 with multiple sclerosis. Input material: blood. The rearrangement uses TRBV25-1 and TRBJ2-1; TRBD2 matches at 7 bases. CDR3 sequence (DNA): TGTGCCAGCAGTGATGCGGGAGTCGGGTATGAGCAGTTCTTC. It encodes CASSDAGVGYEQFF.